The TCR beta chain described here comes from a study of spatial heterogeneity in lung cancer. Study conclusions and caveats: Expanded alpha and beta TCR counts within tumors tracked tumor mutation counts. Nonsynonymous mutations, ubiquitous and regional, were tracked respectively by counts of ubiquitous and regional expanded TCRs.

Using its own MiXCR run on the 5' RACE reads, TCRdb lists one record per CDR3 protein. The repertoire holds more than 20,000 distinct CDR3 sequences, with approximately 16% as singletons. On this clonotype itself: Its specificity is unknown.

Time point of the sample: sample taken at primary tumor resection. There were 72 donors, all of them untreated patients with early-stage non-small cell lung cancer. No cells were sorted before sequencing. The whole RNA sequenced was extracted from tumor, nontumor lung or frozen PBMC. This CDR3 has 13 amino acids. V dropped 3 bases and J dropped 0; count of bases not matched to a gene: 2. Per germline, CDR1 DFQATT and CDR2 SNEGSKA (reference sequence). The sequence came from a female donor with early-stage non-small cell lung cancer. The material was lung tumor tissue, obtained at surgery. The chain employs TRBV20-1 and TRBJ2-7; TRBD1 aligns across 7 bases. The DNA for the CDR3 is TGCAGTGCTAGGGGGGACAGCTCCTACGAGCAGTACTTC. This gives the protein CSARGDSSYEQYF.